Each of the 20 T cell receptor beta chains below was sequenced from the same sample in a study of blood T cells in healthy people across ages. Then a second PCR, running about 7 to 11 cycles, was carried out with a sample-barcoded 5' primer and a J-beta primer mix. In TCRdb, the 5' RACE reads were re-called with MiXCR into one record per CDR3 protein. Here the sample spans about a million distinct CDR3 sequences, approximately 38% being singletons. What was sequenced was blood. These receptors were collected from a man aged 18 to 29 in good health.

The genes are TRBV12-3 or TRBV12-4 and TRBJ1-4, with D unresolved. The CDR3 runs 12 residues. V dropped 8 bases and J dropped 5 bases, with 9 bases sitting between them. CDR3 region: CASQLPNEKLFF. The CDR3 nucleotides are TGTGCCAGCCAGCTCCCCAATGAAAAACTGTTTTTT.

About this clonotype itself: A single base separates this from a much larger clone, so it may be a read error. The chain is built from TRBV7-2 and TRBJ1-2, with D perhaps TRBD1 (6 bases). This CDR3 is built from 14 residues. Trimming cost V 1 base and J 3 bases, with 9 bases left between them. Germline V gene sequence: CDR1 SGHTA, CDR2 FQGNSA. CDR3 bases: TGTGCCAGCAGCTTAGGGGCAGGGGACTATGGCTACACCTTC. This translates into CASSLGAGDYGYTF. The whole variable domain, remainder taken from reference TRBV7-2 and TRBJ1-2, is GAGVSQSPSNKVTEKGKDVELRCDPISGHTALYWYRQSLGQGLEFLIYFQGNSAPDKSGLPSDRFSAERTGGSVSTLTIQRTQQEDSAVYLCASSLGAGDYGYTFGSGTRLTVV.

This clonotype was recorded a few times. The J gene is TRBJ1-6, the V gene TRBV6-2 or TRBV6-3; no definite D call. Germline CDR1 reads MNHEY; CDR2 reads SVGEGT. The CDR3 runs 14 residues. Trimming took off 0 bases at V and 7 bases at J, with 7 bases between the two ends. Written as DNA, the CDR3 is TGTGCCAGCAGTTACTCTGACGAGAATTCACCCCTCCACTTT. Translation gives CASSYSDENSPLHF.

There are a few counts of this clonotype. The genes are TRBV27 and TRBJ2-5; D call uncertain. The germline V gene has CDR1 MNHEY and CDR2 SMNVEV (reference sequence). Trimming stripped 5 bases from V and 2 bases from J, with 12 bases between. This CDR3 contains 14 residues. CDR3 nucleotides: TGTGCCAGCAGTGCAGCCGGGCATCAAGAGACCCAGTACTTC. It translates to CASSAAGHQETQYF.

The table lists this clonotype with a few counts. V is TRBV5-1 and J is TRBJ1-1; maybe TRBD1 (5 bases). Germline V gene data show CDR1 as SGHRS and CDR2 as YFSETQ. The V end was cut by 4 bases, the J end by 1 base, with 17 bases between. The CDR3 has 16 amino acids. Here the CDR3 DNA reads TGCGCCAGCAGCCGAGGAAACCGGGGGAGGAACACTGAAGCTTTCTTT. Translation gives CASSRGNRGRNTEAFF.

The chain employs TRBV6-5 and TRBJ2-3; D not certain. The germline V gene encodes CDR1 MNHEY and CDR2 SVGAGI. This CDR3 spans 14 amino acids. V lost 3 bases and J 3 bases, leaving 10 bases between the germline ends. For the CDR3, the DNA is TGTGCCAGCAGTTATGCTAGTAAGACAGATACGCAGTATTTT. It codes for CASSYASKTDTQYF.

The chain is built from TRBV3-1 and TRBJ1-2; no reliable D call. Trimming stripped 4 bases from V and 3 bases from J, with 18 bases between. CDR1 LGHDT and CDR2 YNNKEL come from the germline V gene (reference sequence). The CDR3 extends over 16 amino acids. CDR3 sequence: CASSPGRGGYDYGYTF. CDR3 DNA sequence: TGTGCCAGCAGCCCGGGCCGGGGTGGTTATGACTATGGCTACACCTTC.

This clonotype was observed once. CDR3 bases: TGTGCCAGCAGCGGCATTTTAGGCAATGAGCAGTACTTC. Translated, it gives CASSGILGNEQYF. The genes are TRBV9 and TRBJ2-7; D gene uncertain. Germline loops: CDR1 SGDLS, CDR2 YYNGEE. The CDR3 loop spans 13 amino acids. The germline V and J ends were trimmed by 3 bases and 7 bases, with 14 bases remaining between them.

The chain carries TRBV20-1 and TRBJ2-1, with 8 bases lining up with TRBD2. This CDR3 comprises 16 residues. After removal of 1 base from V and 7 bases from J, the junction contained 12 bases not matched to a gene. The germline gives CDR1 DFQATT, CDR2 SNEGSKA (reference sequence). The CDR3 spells CSARASGGGWENEQFF. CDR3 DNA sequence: TGCAGTGCTAGAGCTTCCGGCGGGGGGTGGGAAAATGAGCAGTTCTTC.

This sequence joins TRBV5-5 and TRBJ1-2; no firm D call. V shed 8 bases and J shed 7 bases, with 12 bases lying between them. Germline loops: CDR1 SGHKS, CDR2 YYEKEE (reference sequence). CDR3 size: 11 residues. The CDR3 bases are TGTGCCAGTCCTCACGTCTCTGGCTACACCTTC. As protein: CASPHVSGYTF.

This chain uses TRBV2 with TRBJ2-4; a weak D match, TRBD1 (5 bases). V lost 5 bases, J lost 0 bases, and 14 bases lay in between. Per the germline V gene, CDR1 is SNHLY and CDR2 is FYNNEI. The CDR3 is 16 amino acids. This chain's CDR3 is CASSYRQSLAKNIQYF. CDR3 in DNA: TGTGCCAGCAGTTACCGACAGTCCCTAGCCAAAAACATTCAGTACTTC.

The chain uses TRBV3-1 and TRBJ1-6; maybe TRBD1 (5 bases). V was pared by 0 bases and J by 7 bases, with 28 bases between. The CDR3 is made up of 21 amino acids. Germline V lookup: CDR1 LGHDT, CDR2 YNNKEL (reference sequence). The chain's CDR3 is CASSQDLIGGMREIGNSPLHF. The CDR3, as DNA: TGTGCCAGCAGCCAAGATCTGATTGGGGGAATGAGAGAAATAGGGAATTCACCCCTCCACTTT.

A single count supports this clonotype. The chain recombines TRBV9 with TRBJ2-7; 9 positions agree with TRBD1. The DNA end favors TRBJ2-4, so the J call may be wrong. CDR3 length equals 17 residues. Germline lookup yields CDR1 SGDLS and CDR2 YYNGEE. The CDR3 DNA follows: TGTGCCAGCAGCGCCTACGACAGGGGGGCGGACAGAACCATTCAGTACTTC. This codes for CASSAYDRGADRTIQYF.

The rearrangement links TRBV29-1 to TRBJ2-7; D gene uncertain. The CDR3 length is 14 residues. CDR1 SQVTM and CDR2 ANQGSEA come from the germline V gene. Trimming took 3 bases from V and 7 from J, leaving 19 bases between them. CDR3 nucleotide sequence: TGCAGCGTTGATGGGCTTACCCCTCACAATGAGCAGTACTTC. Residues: CSVDGLTPHNEQYF.

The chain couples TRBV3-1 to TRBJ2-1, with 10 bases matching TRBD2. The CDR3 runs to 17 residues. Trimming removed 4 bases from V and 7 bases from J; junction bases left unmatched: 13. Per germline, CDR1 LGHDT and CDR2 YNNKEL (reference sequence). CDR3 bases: TGTGCCAGCAGCCCACGCTTTAGCGGGAGGCATGGGAATGAGCAGTTCTTC. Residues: CASSPRFSGRHGNEQFF.

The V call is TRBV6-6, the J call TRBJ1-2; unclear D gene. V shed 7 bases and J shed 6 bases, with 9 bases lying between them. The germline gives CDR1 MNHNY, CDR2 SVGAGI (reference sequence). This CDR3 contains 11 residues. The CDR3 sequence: CASNKDHGYTF. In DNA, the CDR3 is TGTGCCAGCAATAAGGACCATGGCTACACCTTC.

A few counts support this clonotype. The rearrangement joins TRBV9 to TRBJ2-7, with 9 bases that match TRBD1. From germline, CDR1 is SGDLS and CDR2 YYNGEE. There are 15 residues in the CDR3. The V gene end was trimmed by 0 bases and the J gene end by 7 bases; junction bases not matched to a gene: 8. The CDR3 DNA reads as TGTGCCAGCAGCGTAGTGGGACAGGGCGGCAATGAGCAGTACTTC. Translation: CASSVVGQGGNEQYF.

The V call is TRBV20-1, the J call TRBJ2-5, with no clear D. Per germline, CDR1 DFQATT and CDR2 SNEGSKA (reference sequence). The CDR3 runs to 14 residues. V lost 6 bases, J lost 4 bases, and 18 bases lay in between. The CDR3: CSAFPTRMGETQYF. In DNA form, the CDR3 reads TGCAGTGCCTTCCCCACCCGGATGGGAGAGACCCAGTACTTC.

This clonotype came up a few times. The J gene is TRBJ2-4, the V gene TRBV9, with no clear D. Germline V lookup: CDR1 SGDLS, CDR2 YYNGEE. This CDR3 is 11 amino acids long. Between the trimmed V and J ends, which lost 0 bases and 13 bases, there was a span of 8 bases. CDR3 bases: TGTGCCAGCAGCGTAGGGGAAGAGCAGTACTTC. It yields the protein CASSVGEEQYF.

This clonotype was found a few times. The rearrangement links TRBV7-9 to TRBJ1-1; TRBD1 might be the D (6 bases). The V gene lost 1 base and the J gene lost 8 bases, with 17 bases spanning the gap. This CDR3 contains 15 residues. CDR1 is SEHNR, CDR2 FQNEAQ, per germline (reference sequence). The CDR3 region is CASSLGVNRELEAFF. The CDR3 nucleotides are TGTGCCAGCAGCTTAGGGGTTAACAGGGAGCTGGAAGCTTTCTTT.